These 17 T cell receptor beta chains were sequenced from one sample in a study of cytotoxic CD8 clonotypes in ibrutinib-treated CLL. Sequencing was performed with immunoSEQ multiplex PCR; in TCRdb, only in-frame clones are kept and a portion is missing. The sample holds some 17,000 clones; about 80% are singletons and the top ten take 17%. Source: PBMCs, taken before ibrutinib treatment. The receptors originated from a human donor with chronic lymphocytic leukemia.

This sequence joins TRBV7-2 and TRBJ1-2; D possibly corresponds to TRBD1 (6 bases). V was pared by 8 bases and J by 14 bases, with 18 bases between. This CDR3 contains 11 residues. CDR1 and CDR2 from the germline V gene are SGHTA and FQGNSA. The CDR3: CASEFLGHHTF. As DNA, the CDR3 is TGTGCCAGCGAGTTCCTGGGACATCATACCTTC.

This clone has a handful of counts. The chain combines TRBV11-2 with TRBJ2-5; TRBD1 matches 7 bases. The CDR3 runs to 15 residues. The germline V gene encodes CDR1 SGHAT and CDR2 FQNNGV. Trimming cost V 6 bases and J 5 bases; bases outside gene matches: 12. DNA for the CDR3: TGTGCCAGCAGAGTAGGGGGCAGGAGTGGGGAGACCCAGTACTTC. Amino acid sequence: CASRVGGRSGETQYF.

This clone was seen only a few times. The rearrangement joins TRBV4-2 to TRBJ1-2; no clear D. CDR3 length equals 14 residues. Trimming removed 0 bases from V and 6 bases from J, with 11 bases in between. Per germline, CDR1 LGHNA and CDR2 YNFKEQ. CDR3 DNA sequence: TGTGCCAGCAGCCAAGATCAAGGGTCCCATGGCTACACCTTC. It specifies CASSQDQGSHGYTF.

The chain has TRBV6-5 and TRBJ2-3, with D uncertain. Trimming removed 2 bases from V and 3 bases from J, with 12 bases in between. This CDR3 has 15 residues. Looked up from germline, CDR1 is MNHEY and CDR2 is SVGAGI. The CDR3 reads CASSYDGVWTDTQYF. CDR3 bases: TGTGCCAGCAGTTACGATGGGGTTTGGACAGATACGCAGTATTTT.

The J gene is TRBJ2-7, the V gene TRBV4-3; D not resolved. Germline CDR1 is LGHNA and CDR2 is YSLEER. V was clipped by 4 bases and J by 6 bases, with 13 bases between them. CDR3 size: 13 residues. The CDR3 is CASSLQPGVEQYF. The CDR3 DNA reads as TGCGCCAGCAGCCTTCAACCCGGAGTCGAGCAGTACTTC.

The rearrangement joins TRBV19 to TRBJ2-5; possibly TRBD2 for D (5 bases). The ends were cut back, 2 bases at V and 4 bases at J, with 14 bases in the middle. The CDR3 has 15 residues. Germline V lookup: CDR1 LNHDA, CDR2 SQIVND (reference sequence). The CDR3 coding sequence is TGTGCCAGTAGTATATCCGACGGAGGTGGAGAGACCCAGTACTTC. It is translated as CASSISDGGGETQYF.

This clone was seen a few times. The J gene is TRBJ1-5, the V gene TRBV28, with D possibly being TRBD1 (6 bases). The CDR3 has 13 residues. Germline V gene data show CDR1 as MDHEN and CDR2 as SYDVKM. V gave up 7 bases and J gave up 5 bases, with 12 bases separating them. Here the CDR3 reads CASTVQGHQPQHF. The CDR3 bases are TGTGCCAGCACCGTACAGGGACATCAGCCCCAGCATTTT.

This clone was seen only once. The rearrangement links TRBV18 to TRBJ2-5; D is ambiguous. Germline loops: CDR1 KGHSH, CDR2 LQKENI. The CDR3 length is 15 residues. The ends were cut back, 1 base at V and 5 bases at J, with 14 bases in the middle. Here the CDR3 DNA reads TGTGCCAGCTCACCACGTCGGGCAGGTCAGGAGACCCAGTACTTC. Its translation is CASSPRRAGQETQYF.

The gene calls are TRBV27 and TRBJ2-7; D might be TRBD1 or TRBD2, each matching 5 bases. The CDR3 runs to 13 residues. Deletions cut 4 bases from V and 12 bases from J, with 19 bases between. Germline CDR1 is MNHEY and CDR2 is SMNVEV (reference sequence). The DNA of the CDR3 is TGTGCCAGCAGTTCTCAGGATGTGGGGACCCTGTACTTC. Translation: CASSSQDVGTLYF.

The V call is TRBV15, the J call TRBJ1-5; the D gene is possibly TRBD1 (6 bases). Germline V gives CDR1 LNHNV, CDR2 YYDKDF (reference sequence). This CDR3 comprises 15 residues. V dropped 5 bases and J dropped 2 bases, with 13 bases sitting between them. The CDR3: CATSGVQGGNQPQHF. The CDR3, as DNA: TGTGCCACCAGCGGAGTACAGGGCGGCAATCAGCCCCAGCATTTT.

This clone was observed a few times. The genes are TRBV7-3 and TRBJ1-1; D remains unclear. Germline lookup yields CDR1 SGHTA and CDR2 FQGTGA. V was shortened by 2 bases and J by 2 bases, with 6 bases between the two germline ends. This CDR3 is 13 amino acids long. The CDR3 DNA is TGTGCCAGCAGCTTACTCTTCAACACTGAAGCTTTCTTT. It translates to CASSLLFNTEAFF.

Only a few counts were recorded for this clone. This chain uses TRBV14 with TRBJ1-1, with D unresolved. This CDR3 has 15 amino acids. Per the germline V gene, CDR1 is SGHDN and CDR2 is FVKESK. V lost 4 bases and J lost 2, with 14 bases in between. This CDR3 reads CASSPSGSKNTEAFF. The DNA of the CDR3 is TGTGCCAGCAGCCCCTCGGGATCAAAAAACACTGAAGCTTTCTTT. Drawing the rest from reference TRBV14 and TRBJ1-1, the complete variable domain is EAGVTQFPSHSVIEKGQTVTLRCDPISGHDNLYWYRRVMGKEIKFLLHFVKESKQDESGMPNNRFLAERTGGTYSTLKVQPAELEDSGVYFCASSPSGSKNTEAFFGQGTRLTVV.

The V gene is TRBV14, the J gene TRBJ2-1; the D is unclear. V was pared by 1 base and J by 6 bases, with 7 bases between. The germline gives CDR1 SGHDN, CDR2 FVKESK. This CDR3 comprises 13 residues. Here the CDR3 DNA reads TGTGCCAGCAGCCAAGGCTACTCCAATGAGCAGTTCTTC. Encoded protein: CASSQGYSNEQFF.

Written as DNA, the CDR3 is TGTGCCAGCAGCTTATCGAGTGCGGATACGCAGTATTTT. Translated: CASSLSSADTQYF. The J gene is TRBJ2-3, the V gene TRBV7-6; the D is unclear. V lost 2 bases and J 6 bases, leaving 9 bases between the germline ends. Germline V gene data show CDR1 as SGHVS and CDR2 as FNYEAQ. This CDR3 comprises 13 residues. Filled out from reference TRBV7-6 and TRBJ2-3, the complete variable domain reads GAGVSQSPRYKVTKRGQDVALRCDPISGHVSLYWYRQALGQGPEFLTYFNYEAQQDKSGLPNDRFSAERPEGSISTLTIQRTEQRDSAMYRCASSLSSADTQYFGPGTRLTVL.

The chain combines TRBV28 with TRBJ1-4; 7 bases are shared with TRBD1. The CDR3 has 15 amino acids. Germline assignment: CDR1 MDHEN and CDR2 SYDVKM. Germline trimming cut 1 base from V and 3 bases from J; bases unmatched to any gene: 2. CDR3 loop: CASSLSGTANEKLFF. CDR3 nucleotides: TGTGCCAGCAGTTTATCCGGGACAGCTAATGAAAAACTGTTTTTT. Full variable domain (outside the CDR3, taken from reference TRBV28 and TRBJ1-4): DVKVTQSSRYLVKRTGEKVFLECVQDMDHENMFWYRQDPGLGLRLIYFSYDVKMKEKGDIPEGYSVSREKKERFSLILESASTNQTSMYLCASSLSGTANEKLFFGSGTQLSVL.

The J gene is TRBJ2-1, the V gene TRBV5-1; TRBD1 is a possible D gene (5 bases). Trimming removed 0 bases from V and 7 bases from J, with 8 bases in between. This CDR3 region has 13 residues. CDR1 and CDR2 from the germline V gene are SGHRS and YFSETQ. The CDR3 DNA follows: TGCGCCAGCAGCTTGGCCAGGGTGAATGAGCAGTTCTTC. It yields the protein CASSLARVNEQFF.

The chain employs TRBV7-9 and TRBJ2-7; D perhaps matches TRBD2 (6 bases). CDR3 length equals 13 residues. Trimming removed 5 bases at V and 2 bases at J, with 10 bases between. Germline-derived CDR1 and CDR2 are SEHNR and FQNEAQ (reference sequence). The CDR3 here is CASSPGGAYEQYF. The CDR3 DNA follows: TGTGCCAGCAGCCCCGGAGGGGCCTACGAGCAGTACTTC.